These 17 T cell receptor beta chains were sequenced from one sample in a study of siplizumab effects on memory and regulatory T cells. Produced via immunoSEQ multiplex PCR; TCRdb's table is partial and in-frame only. Here the sample spans around 100,000 clones, about 90% being singletons. The source material was CD4+ T cells sorted from blood. The receptors here all came from a human donor in good health.

This chain uses TRBV7-8 with TRBJ1-5, with TRBD1 as a possible D gene (5 bases). The CDR3 contains 14 residues. Trimming cost V 0 bases and J 4 bases, with 7 bases left between them. CDR1 and CDR2 from the germline V gene are SGHVS and FQNEAQ. The chain's CDR3 is CASSLAGRNQPQHF. The CDR3 DNA reads TGTGCCAGCAGCTTAGCGGGGCGAAATCAGCCCCAGCATTTT. Full variable domain (missing parts from reference TRBV7-8 and TRBJ1-5): GAGVSQSPRYKVAKRGQDVALRCDPISGHVSLFWYQQALGQGPEFLTYFQNEAQLDKSGLPSDRFFAERPEGSVSTLKIQRTQQEDSAVYLCASSLAGRNQPQHFGDGTRLSIL.

The rearrangement joins TRBV28 to TRBJ1-4, with D perhaps matching TRBD1 (6 bases). Trimming cost V 4 bases and J 5 bases, with 11 bases left between them. The CDR3 sequence is 14 residues long. Germline values: CDR1 MDHEN, CDR2 SYDVKM. Here the CDR3 DNA reads TGTGCCAGCAGTTCCCCCCAGGGGAATGAAAAACTGTTTTTT. Amino acid sequence: CASSSPQGNEKLFF.

The gene calls are TRBV6-5 and TRBJ2-7; unclear D gene. The V gene lost 6 bases and the J gene lost 1 base, with 16 bases spanning the gap. CDR1 and CDR2 (germline): MNHEY, SVGAGI. This CDR3 has 15 amino acids. Here the CDR3 DNA reads TGTGCCAGCAGCTACAGTAAACAGAATTCCTACGAGCAGTACTTC. Protein sequence: CASSYSKQNSYEQYF.

This clone occurred once. This rearrangement joins TRBV19 to TRBJ1-5; tentatively, D is TRBD1 (5 bases). The CDR3 totals 15 residues. The germline gives CDR1 LNHDA, CDR2 SQIVND (reference sequence). V was shortened by 7 bases and J by 7 bases, with 20 bases between the two germline ends. DNA for the CDR3: TGTGCCAGTACCCCCATCCTGGGGGTCGGGCAGCCCCAGCATTTT. Protein product: CASTPILGVGQPQHF.

In regard to this clone: Different DNA sequences within this sample yield the same CDR3. This chain joins TRBV7-9 and TRBJ1-3, with D uncertain. CDR3 length: 14 amino acids. The germline gives CDR1 SEHNR, CDR2 FQNEAQ (reference sequence). V was cut by 2 bases and J by 2 bases, with 7 bases left in between. CDR3 sequence (DNA): TGTGCCAGCAGCTTAAAAGGACCTGGAAACACCATATATTTT. Its protein is CASSLKGPGNTIYF.

The chain combines TRBV28 with TRBJ2-1; a possible D gene is TRBD2 (5 bases). The CDR3 contains 10 residues. CDR1 and CDR2 from the germline V gene are MDHEN and SYDVKM. The germline V and J ends were trimmed by 5 bases and 12 bases, with 8 bases remaining between them. DNA for the CDR3: TGTGCCAGCAGTGCGGGCCTGCAGTTCTTC. Translated, it gives CASSAGLQFF.

The V gene is TRBV28, the J gene TRBJ2-1, with 7 bases matching TRBD1. CDR3 size: 16 residues. The germline gives CDR1 MDHEN, CDR2 SYDVKM. V was pared by 4 bases and J by 2 bases, with 8 bases of the junction left unmatched. The chain's CDR3 is CASSSIRDRAYNEQFF. The CDR3 DNA reads as TGTGCCAGCAGTTCGATACGAGACAGGGCCTACAATGAGCAGTTCTTC.

This chain connects TRBV9 to TRBJ1-2; D gene unclear. This CDR3 is 14 amino acids long. The V gene's germline CDR1 is SGDLS and CDR2 YYNGEE. Trimming cost V 3 bases and J 4 bases, with 13 bases left between them. In DNA, the CDR3 is TGTGCCAGCAGCGCCTACCCGGAATTCTATGGCTACACCTTC. Its protein product is CASSAYPEFYGYTF.

The rearrangement links TRBV4-1 to TRBJ2-5; weak D call: TRBD2 (5 bases). The CDR3 is 14 amino acids. Germline V gene lookup returns CDR1 MGHRA and CDR2 YSYEKL. V shed 3 bases and J shed 4 bases, with 12 bases lying between them. CDR3 sequence: CASSQWELGETQYF. The CDR3 DNA is TGCGCCAGCAGCCAGTGGGAGTTGGGAGAGACCCAGTACTTC.

This chain connects TRBV28 to TRBJ1-2, with D unresolved. This CDR3 region has 12 residues. In germline, CDR1 is MDHEN, CDR2 SYDVKM. Trimming cost V 6 bases and J 2 bases, with 7 bases left between them. The CDR3 loop reads CASRLRNYGYTF. Here the CDR3 DNA reads TGTGCCAGCAGGCTCAGGAACTATGGCTACACCTTC.

V is TRBV30 and J is TRBJ1-1; 9 nucleotides match TRBD1. V shed 5 bases and J 4 bases; nucleotides not matched to a gene: 2. The CDR3 loop spans 12 amino acids. Germline V gene data show CDR1 as GTSNPN and CDR2 as SVGIG (reference sequence). CDR3 loop: CAWRDRATEAFF. The CDR3 region has the DNA TGTGCCTGGCGGGACAGGGCCACTGAAGCTTTCTTT.

The chain recombines TRBV19 with TRBJ2-2; 8 bases match TRBD1. The V gene's germline CDR1 is LNHDA and CDR2 SQIVND (reference sequence). CDR3 length equals 15 residues. The V gene end was trimmed by 5 bases and the J gene end by 3 bases; junction bases not matched to a gene: 5. CDR3: CASSEGTGYTGELFF. As DNA, the CDR3 is TGTGCCAGTAGTGAAGGGACAGGTTACACCGGGGAGCTGTTTTTT.

CDR3 DNA sequence: TGTGCCAGCCTCGGGCTTCTCGGGAGCTCCTACGAGCAGTACTTC. Protein: CASLGLLGSSYEQYF. V usage is TRBV2 and J usage is TRBJ2-7; a weak D match, TRBD2 (6 bases). Trimming removed 8 bases from V and 0 bases from J, with 17 bases in between. This CDR3 is built from 15 residues. Per the germline V gene, CDR1 is SNHLY and CDR2 is FYNNEI.

The chain links TRBV7-9 to TRBJ2-1; TRBD2 is a possible D gene (6 bases). The CDR3 extends over 14 amino acids. Trimming removed 1 base from V and 4 bases from J, with 8 bases in between. Germline loops: CDR1 SEHNR, CDR2 FQNEAQ (reference sequence). In DNA form, the CDR3 reads TGTGCCAGCAGCTTAGGGGGGGATTACAATGAGCAGTTCTTC. Translation: CASSLGGDYNEQFF.

This chain connects TRBV2 to TRBJ2-2; D unresolved. This CDR3 has 13 amino acids. Trimming cost V 0 bases and J 5 bases, with 4 bases left between them. Looked up from germline, CDR1 is SNHLY and CDR2 is FYNNEI. DNA for the CDR3: TGTGCCAGCAGTGAAGCTAGGACCGGGGAGCTGTTTTTT. Its translation: CASSEARTGELFF.

This clone turned up a few times. The chain links TRBV5-1 to TRBJ2-6, with D possibly matching TRBD1 (5 bases). The CDR3 spans 15 residues. Germline V gives CDR1 SGHRS, CDR2 YFSETQ. V lost 4 bases and J lost 2, with 10 bases in between. This CDR3 reads CASSTLQAGANVLTF. In DNA, the CDR3 is TGCGCCAGCAGCACCCTACAGGCTGGGGCCAACGTCCTGACTTTC.

This chain connects TRBV28 to TRBJ2-7; D tentatively fits TRBD1 or TRBD2 (5 bases each). V lost 3 bases, J lost 3 bases, and 9 bases lay in between. This CDR3 comprises 13 residues. Per germline, CDR1 MDHEN and CDR2 SYDVKM. CDR3 residues: CASSFGGNYEQYF. The CDR3 nucleotides read TGTGCCAGCAGTTTTGGGGGTAACTACGAGCAGTACTTC.